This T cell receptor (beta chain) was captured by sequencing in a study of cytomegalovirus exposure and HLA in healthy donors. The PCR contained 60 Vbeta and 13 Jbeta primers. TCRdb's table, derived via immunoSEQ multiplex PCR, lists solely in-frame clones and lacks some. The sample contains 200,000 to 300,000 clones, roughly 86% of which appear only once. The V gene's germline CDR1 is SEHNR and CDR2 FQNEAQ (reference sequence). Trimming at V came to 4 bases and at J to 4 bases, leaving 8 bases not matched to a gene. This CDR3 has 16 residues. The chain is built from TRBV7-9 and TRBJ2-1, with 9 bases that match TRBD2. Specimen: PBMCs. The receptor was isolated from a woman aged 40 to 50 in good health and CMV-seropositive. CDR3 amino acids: CASSYHSGRPYNEQFF. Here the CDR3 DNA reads TGTGCCAGCAGCTACCATAGCGGGAGACCATACAATGAGCAGTTCTTC. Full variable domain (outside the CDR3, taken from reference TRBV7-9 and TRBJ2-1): DTGVSQNPRHKITKRGQNVTFRCDPISEHNRLYWYRQTLGQGPEFLTYFQNEAQLEKSRLLSDRFSAERPKGSFSTLEIQRTEQGDSAMYLCASSYHSGRPYNEQFFGPGTRLTVL.